This T cell receptor (beta chain) was identified in a study of post-analysis software for immune sequencing data. Study-wide findings and caveats: When patients were compared with controls, a handful of TRBV segments were more frequent, TRBV5-6, TRBV5-1 and TRBV20-1 among them.

Incorporated into the TCR beta cDNA libraries were unique molecular identifiers, which served to reduce PCR and sequencing biases. TCRdb passed the PCR reads through MiXCR, listing each CDR3 protein once. The table shows 350,000 to 450,000 distinct CDR3 sequences, with roughly 30% occurring only once. The V gene's germline CDR1 is MNHEY and CDR2 SVGAGI. The CDR3 has 16 residues. Trimming took 6 bases from V and 5 from J; bases not matched to a gene: 11. This clonotype was detected a few times. The antigen remains undetermined. Sequencing was carried out using blood. The sequence was obtained from a girl aged 5 to 17 with multiple sclerosis. This sequence joins TRBV6-5 and TRBJ2-3; 10 nucleotides agree with TRBD1. CDR3 loop: CASRRSGTGVGDTQYF. The CDR3 bases are TGTGCCAGCAGGCGGTCCGGGACAGGGGTCGGAGATACGCAGTATTTT.